This T cell receptor (beta chain) was identified during a study of long-term antiretroviral therapy in people with HIV. Across the study: In the earliest collections, sampling predates the 2015 immediate-ART recommendation by about a decade. Points from the study as a whole: ART was followed by higher diversity that remained below transplant donor controls. Controls exceeded HIV repertoires in CDR3 length range.

HIV-positive participants were all treated in the United States. Germline values: CDR1 SGHRS, CDR2 YFSETQ. The CDR3 runs 15 residues. V lost 0 bases and J lost 0, with 7 bases in between. As to this clone: Its cognate antigen is unknown.

Investigators performed immunoSEQ version v3.0 at survey level. Produced via immunoSEQ multiplex PCR; TCRdb's table is partial and in-frame only. The sample lists some 23,000 clones, more than 65% occurring once. The sequenced sample was unsorted PBMCs, obtained 0.5 years after starting antiretroviral therapy. This sequence originates from a middle-aged woman with HIV. V gene TRBV5-1 combines with J gene TRBJ1-3; D remains unclear. The CDR3 protein is CASSLGGFSGNTIYF. CDR3 nucleotide sequence: TGCGCCAGCAGCTTGGGGGGATTCTCTGGAAACACCATATATTTT. Full variable domain (missing parts from reference TRBV5-1 and TRBJ1-3): KAGVTQTPRYLIKTRGQQVTLSCSPISGHRSVSWYQQTPGQGLQFLFEYFSETQRNKGNFPGRFSGRQFSNSRSEMNVSTLELGDSALYLCASSLGGFSGNTIYFGEGSWLTVV.